The 20 T cell receptor beta chains below were found in one sample sequenced in a study of blood T cell repertoires in COVID-19. TCRdb keeps only in-frame clones here, not all; method: immunoSEQ multiplex PCR. The repertoire holds 300,000 or so clones, with around 87% as singletons. The sequencing input was peripheral blood. These receptors came from a woman in her forties or fifties who had recovered from COVID-19.

The V and J genes are TRBV7-2 and TRBJ2-2, with D perhaps matching TRBD1 (6 bases). Germline CDR1 and CDR2: SGHTA and FQGNSA. This CDR3 is 13 amino acids long. V was shortened by 5 bases and J by 8 bases, with 12 bases between the two germline ends. The CDR3 nucleotides are TGTGCCAGCAGCGTCGACAGGCGTGGGGAGCTGTTTTTT. Protein sequence: CASSVDRRGELFF.

The chain recombines TRBV4-2 with TRBJ1-3; 9 bases are shared with TRBD1. With V trimmed by 0 bases and J by 8 bases, 5 bases remained unmatched. This CDR3 region has 15 residues. Germline values: CDR1 LGHNA, CDR2 YNFKEQ. CDR3 loop: CASSQDTGGSYTIYF. The CDR3 nucleotides are TGTGCCAGCAGCCAAGATACAGGGGGCTCATACACCATATATTTT.

The DNA of the CDR3 is TGTGCCAGCAGCCAAAACCAACTAGCGGGGGGGCAGCATGAGCAGTTCTTC. It specifies CASSQNQLAGGQHEQFF. The chain combines TRBV6-2 or TRBV6-3 with TRBJ2-1; 13 nucleotides line up with TRBD2. Germline CDR1 reads MNHEY; CDR2 reads SVGEGT. V shed 6 bases and J 8 bases; nucleotides not matched to a gene: 13. This CDR3 contains 17 residues.

The chain uses TRBV29-1 and TRBJ1-1; D unresolved. The CDR3 is 14 amino acids. Looked up from germline, CDR1 is SQVTM and CDR2 is ANQGSEA. V lost 2 bases, J lost 0 bases, and 10 bases lay in between. In DNA form, the CDR3 reads TGCAGCGTTGAAATACGGGGAATGAACACTGAAGCTTTCTTT. Its translation is CSVEIRGMNTEAFF. Combining the CDR3 with reference TRBV29-1 and TRBJ1-1 gives the whole variable domain SAVISQKPSRDICQRGTSLTIQCQVDSQVTMMFWYRQQPGQSLTLIATANQGSEATYESGFVIDKFPISRPNLTFSTLTVSNMSPEDSSIYLCSVEIRGMNTEAFFGQGTRLTVV.

This rearrangement joins TRBV28 to TRBJ2-5, with D perhaps TRBD2 (5 bases). Germline V gene sequence: CDR1 MDHEN, CDR2 SYDVKM. CDR3 length: 15 residues. V lost 2 bases, J lost 5 bases, and 15 bases lay in between. The CDR3 DNA sequence: TGTGCCAGCAGTTTAGGCCACGGGGTCGGGGAGACCCAGTACTTC. This codes for CASSLGHGVGETQYF.

With respect to this clone: Other DNA sequences in the sample encode the same CDR3. The genes are TRBV18 and TRBJ1-1, with TRBD1 as a possible D gene (6 bases). The CDR3 is made up of 14 amino acids. V shed 1 base and J shed 5 bases, with 11 bases lying between them. The germline V gene has CDR1 KGHSH and CDR2 LQKENI. The CDR3 is CASSPQGGGTEAFF. Here the CDR3 DNA reads TGTGCCAGCTCACCACAAGGGGGTGGTACTGAAGCTTTCTTT.

This chain connects TRBV5-4 to TRBJ1-3; TRBD1 agrees at 10 bases. Looked up from germline, CDR1 is SGHNT and CDR2 is YYREEE (reference sequence). The V and J ends lost 1 base and 4 bases, in that order; junction bases with no gene match: 5. The CDR3 extends over 16 amino acids. The CDR3 nucleotides read TGTGCCAGCAGCTTGAGGGGACAGGGGAACGGAAACACCATATATTTT. It yields the protein CASSLRGQGNGNTIYF.

This chain connects TRBV18 to TRBJ1-1; the match to TRBD1 covers 10 bases. This CDR3 contains 13 residues. CDR1 is KGHSH and CDR2 is LQKENI in the germline V gene. Trimming at V came to 11 bases and at J to 5 bases, leaving 8 bases not matched to a gene. The CDR3 region has the DNA TGTGCCTCTGAGGCGGACAGGGGGACTGAAGCTTTCTTT. Its translation is CASEADRGTEAFF.

This chain links TRBV2 with TRBJ1-4, with 11 nucleotides matching TRBD1. CDR3 length: 16 residues. The trim removed 5 bases at V and 3 bases at J, leaving 5 bases unmatched. CDR1 and CDR2 (germline): SNHLY, FYNNEI. DNA of the CDR3: TGTGCCAGCAGTAGAGGACAGGGGGCTTCTAATGAAAAACTGTTTTTT. As protein: CASSRGQGASNEKLFF.

The V and J genes are TRBV4-1 and TRBJ1-3; 8 positions agree with TRBD1. Trimming at V came to 0 bases and at J to 4 bases, leaving 11 bases not matched to a gene. The CDR3 length is 18 residues. Germline V gives CDR1 MGHRA, CDR2 YSYEKL. Here the CDR3 DNA reads TGCGCCAGCAGCCAAGAGCCAGGGGGCGCAGGGACGGGAAACACCATATATTTT. Translating it yields CASSQEPGGAGTGNTIYF.

The chain links TRBV5-5 to TRBJ1-5; 8 nucleotides match TRBD1. This CDR3 comprises 14 residues. Germline V gene sequence: CDR1 SGHKS, CDR2 YYEKEE (reference sequence). The V and J ends lost 4 bases and 7 bases, in that order; junction bases with no gene match: 7. The CDR3 coding sequence is TGTGCCAGCAGCAAGGACAGGGCTTTGCAGCCCCAGCATTTT. Protein sequence: CASSKDRALQPQHF.

This sequence joins TRBV15 and TRBJ1-2, with no clear D. Germline V lookup: CDR1 LNHNV, CDR2 YYDKDF (reference sequence). This CDR3 has 12 amino acids. Deletions cut 0 bases from V and 8 bases from J, with 7 bases between. CDR3 sequence reads: CATSREGLGYTF. The CDR3 coding sequence is TGTGCCACCAGCAGAGAGGGCTTGGGCTACACCTTC.

The rearrangement joins TRBV6-5 to TRBJ1-1; no reliable D call. CDR3 length: 14 residues. CDR1 and CDR2 (germline): MNHEY, SVGAGI. V lost 2 bases and J 1 base, leaving 8 bases between the germline ends. CDR3 in DNA: TGTGCCAGCAGTTACGGTGGCGGGAACACTGAAGCTTTCTTT. Residues: CASSYGGGNTEAFF.

This CDR3 is CASSHRDAPLHF. CDR3 DNA sequence: TGTGCCAGCAGTCACAGGGACGCACCCCTCCACTTT. The gene calls are TRBV6-5 and TRBJ1-6; the D gene is possibly TRBD1 (6 bases). Deletions cut 5 bases from V and 11 bases from J, with 10 bases between. CDR1 is MNHEY and CDR2 is SVGAGI in the germline V gene. This CDR3 comprises 12 residues.

The chain employs TRBV4-3 and TRBJ2-2, with D perhaps TRBD2 (5 bases). CDR3 size: 16 residues. Per germline, CDR1 LGHNA and CDR2 YSLEER. With 2 bases removed from V and 4 bases from J, the gap between germline ends came to 14 bases. The CDR3 here is CASSQKWLAGTGELFF. The DNA of the CDR3 is TGCGCCAGCAGCCAAAAGTGGCTAGCCGGCACCGGGGAGCTGTTTTTT.

The chain is built from TRBV3-1 (or the pseudogene TRBV3-2) and TRBJ1-3, with 7 bases identical to TRBD1. Trimming removed 9 bases from V and 0 bases from J; junction bases left unmatched: 8. Germline V gene sequence: CDR1 LGHDT, CDR2 YNNKEL (reference sequence). The CDR3 is made up of 15 amino acids. This CDR3 reads CARNGDSSSGNTIYF. CDR3 DNA sequence: TGTGCCAGAAATGGGGACAGTAGCTCTGGAAACACCATATATTTT.

The CDR3 sequence is CASSFAGGYNEQFF. The CDR3 nucleotides read TGCGCCAGCAGCTTTGCGGGTGGATACAATGAGCAGTTCTTC. The chain carries TRBV5-1 and TRBJ2-1, with TRBD2 as a possible D gene (5 bases). In germline, CDR1 is SGHRS, CDR2 YFSETQ. This CDR3 comprises 14 residues. The V and J ends lost 2 bases and 4 bases respectively, with 10 bases between them.

CDR3: CASSPTGTSGGARQFF. The CDR3 DNA sequence: TGTGCCAGCAGCCCCACCGGGACTAGCGGGGGGGCACGACAGTTCTTC. V and J are TRBV11-3 and TRBJ2-1; 16 nucleotides line up with TRBD2. Germline V gene sequence: CDR1 SGHNT, CDR2 YENEEA. The CDR3 is made up of 16 amino acids. V lost 5 bases, J lost 13 bases, and 11 bases stayed unmatched.

The V call is TRBV24-1, the J call TRBJ2-7; 14 bases fit TRBD2. Germline V gives CDR1 KGHDR, CDR2 SFDVKD. The J segment lost 6 bases and the V segment lost 4 bases, leaving 1 base of the junction unmatched. The CDR3 covers 14 residues. The CDR3 protein is CATSDGLAGGEQYF. The CDR3 region has the DNA TGTGCCACCAGTGACGGACTAGCGGGAGGCGAGCAGTACTTC.

This chain links TRBV30 with TRBJ1-3, with D unresolved. The CDR3 is 11 amino acids. Per the germline V gene, CDR1 is GTSNPN and CDR2 is SVGIG (reference sequence). V lost 2 bases to trimming and J lost 11 bases, with 10 bases between them. The CDR3 DNA sequence: TGTGCCTGGAGTTCGAGCGGCGCCATATATTTT. Residues: CAWSSSGAIYF.